This is a list of T cell receptor beta chains from one sample in a study of cytomegalovirus exposure and HLA in healthy donors. Here immunoSEQ multiplex PCR was the method, and the copy in TCRdb shows in-frame clones only, minus some. The data hold roughly 150,000 clones, with nearly 80% observed a single time. The specimen sequenced was PBMCs. The receptors shown here come from a male donor in good health and CMV-seronegative. The CDR3 runs from the conserved cysteine through the conserved F or W. The D gene is left open where the match is weak. Some rows have no size entry. The others give once, few or many, or a class for an expanded clone.

>.|TRBV15|TRBJ1-1|.
CATSRDVFQGGAFF
TGTGCCACCAGCAGAGACGTGTTTCAAGGAGGAGCTTTCTTT
>.|TRBV10-2|TRBJ1-1|.
CASSDGWGQTEAFF
TGCGCCAGCAGTGATGGTTGGGGGCAAACTGAAGCTTTCTTT
>.|TRBV5-6|TRBJ2-7|few
CASSFGGEQYF
TGTGCCAGCAGCTTCGGCGGCGAGCAGTACTTC
>.|TRBV6-5|TRBJ1-2|.
CASSAGISYGYTF
TGTGCCAGCAGCGCCGGGATAAGCTATGGCTACACCTTC
>.|TRBV19|TRBJ1-5|.
CASSPSGGYSSNQPQHF
TGTGCCAGTAGCCCGTCAGGAGGGTACTCGAGCAATCAGCCCCAGCATTTT
>.|TRBV4-1|TRBJ1-1|.
CASSYSGDTEAFF
TGCGCCAGCAGTTACTCGGGGGACACTGAAGCTTTCTTT
>.|TRBV5-6|TRBJ2-7|few
CASSLIGEQYF
TGTGCCAGCAGCTTGATCGGCGAGCAGTACTTC
>.|TRBV5-6|TRBJ2-3|once
CASSLVGETTDTQYF
TGTGCCAGCAGCTTGGTCGGGGAGACCACAGATACGCAGTATTTT
>TRBD1|TRBV18|TRBJ2-7|.
CASSPGGDRGYEQYF
TGTGCCAGCTCCCCTGGGGGAGACAGGGGTTACGAGCAGTACTTC
>.|TRBV4-3|TRBJ1-2|.
CASSQVQGTHGYTF
TGCGCCAGCAGCCAGGTACAGGGAACTCATGGCTACACCTTC
>TRBD2|TRBV2|TRBJ2-7|few
CASRGTISPHEQYF
TGTGCCAGCAGGGGGACTATCTCGCCCCACGAGCAGTACTTC
>.|TRBV6-9|TRBJ1-1|.
CASSYSTWETEAFF
TGTGCCAGCAGTTATTCGACATGGGAGACTGAAGCTTTCTTT
>.|TRBV5-6|TRBJ1-4|.
CASSLYSPNEKLFF
TGTGCCAGCAGCTTGTACAGTCCTAATGAAAAACTGTTTTTT
>TRBD2|TRBV4-1|TRBJ2-1|few
CASSQEGLAGDPSYNEQFF
TGCGCCAGCAGCCAAGAGGGACTAGCGGGTGACCCGTCCTACAATGAGCAGTTCTTC
>TRBD1|TRBV4-2|TRBJ1-1|.
CASSARQGSDTEAFF
TGTGCCAGCAGCGCCCGACAGGGGTCCGACACTGAAGCTTTCTTT
>.|TRBV6-1|TRBJ1-5|.
CASCQGNQPQHF
TGTGCCAGTTGTCAGGGCAATCAGCCCCAGCATTTT
>.|TRBV9|TRBJ2-7|.
CASSAQGRGEQYF
TGTGCCAGCAGCGCCCAAGGCCGGGGCGAGCAGTACTTC
>.|TRBV9|TRBJ1-1|.
CASSVGPFSNTEAFF
TGTGCCAGCAGCGTAGGACCGTTTAGCAACACTGAAGCTTTCTTT
>.|TRBV5-4|TRBJ1-2|.
CASSPDLQGPYGYTF
TGTGCCAGCAGCCCAGACTTACAGGGCCCTTATGGCTACACCTTC
>.|TRBV6-5|TRBJ1-4|.
CASRHEQYEKLFF
TGTGCCAGCAGACATGAACAGTATGAAAAACTGTTTTTT
>.|TRBV7-8|TRBJ2-3|.
CASSLLGQFNTDTQYF
TGTGCCAGCAGCTTATTAGGACAGTTTAACACAGATACGCAGTATTTT
>.|TRBV7-3|TRBJ2-7|once
CASSLRGREIDEQYF
TGTGCCAGCAGTCTCAGAGGCAGGGAAATCGACGAGCAGTACTTC
>TRBD1|TRBV2|TRBJ1-3|.
CASSATGGSGNTIYF
TGTGCCAGCAGTGCTACAGGGGGCTCGGGAAACACCATATATTTT
>TRBD2|TRBV9|TRBJ2-7|.
CASSPQTSGGSYEQYF
TGTGCCAGCAGCCCACAGACTAGCGGGGGCTCCTACGAGCAGTACTTC
>.|TRBV7-2|TRBJ1-1|.
CASSPRGNTEAFF
TGTGCCAGCAGCCCCCGGGGTAACACTGAAGCTTTCTTT
>TRBD1|TRBV29-1|TRBJ2-7|.
CSAETTGVNSYEQYF
TGCAGCGCCGAGACCACAGGGGTTAACTCCTACGAGCAGTACTTC
>.|TRBV6-5|TRBJ1-2|.
CASSLSGTYGYTF
TGTGCCAGCAGTCTATCGGGAACCTACGGCTACACCTTC
>.|TRBV2|TRBJ1-3|.
CASRQNSGNTIYF
TGTGCCAGCAGGCAGAACTCTGGAAACACCATATATTTT
>TRBD1|TRBV5-6|TRBJ1-1|.
CASSRPGQGTEAFF
TGTGCCAGCAGTCGGCCGGGACAGGGAACTGAAGCTTTCTTT